The 20 T cell receptor beta chains presented below share a single source sample, sequenced in a study of early T cells in non-severe SARS-CoV-2 infection. MiXCR, applied by TCRdb to the 5' RACE reads, yields one record per CDR3 protein. The table records roughly 83,000 distinct CDR3 sequences, 12% of them present only once. Here the sequenced sample was whole blood, taken at baseline. All receptors come from an adult who was a healthcare worker with PCR-confirmed SARS-CoV-2 infection or an uninfected control (not recorded which).

There are a few counts of this clonotype. The rearrangement joins TRBV7-9 to TRBJ2-1; possibly TRBD1 for D (7 bases). This CDR3 spans 15 amino acids. Germline V gene sequence: CDR1 SEHNR, CDR2 FQNEAQ (reference sequence). Trimming pared 5 bases from V and 7 bases from J, leaving 18 bases between. Here the CDR3 DNA reads TGTGCCAGCAGCCGACTAGGGACAGAGAGAAATGAGCAGTTCTTC. Translated, it gives CASSRLGTERNEQFF.

This clonotype was detected ten times or more. This sequence joins TRBV21-1 and TRBJ1-2; the table's D call of TRBD1 was not tested on the DNA. TRBV21-1 is designated a pseudogene. CDR3 length equals 16 residues. CDR3 nucleotides: TGTGCCAGCGGCCGACAGGGGGCGAAGTCTAACTATGGCTACACCTTC. This sequence encodes CASGRQGAKSNYGYTF.

The V gene is TRBV7-9, the J gene TRBJ2-1; 10 bases agree with TRBD2. The CDR3 contains 15 residues. Per germline, CDR1 SEHNR and CDR2 FQNEAQ (reference sequence). Trimming cost V 5 bases and J 4 bases; bases outside gene matches: 5. CDR3 nucleotide sequence: TGTGCCAGCAGCCAACTAGCGGGGTCGTACAATGAGCAGTTCTTC. Translated: CASSQLAGSYNEQFF.

The table lists this clonotype with many counts. The chain recombines TRBV7-9 with TRBJ2-1; D is ambiguous. V was trimmed by 4 bases and J by 8 bases, leaving 9 bases between them. The CDR3 is 12 amino acids. Germline V gene sequence: CDR1 SEHNR, CDR2 FQNEAQ (reference sequence). The DNA of the CDR3 is TGTGCCAGCAGCTCTAAGGTTCATGAGCAGTTCTTC. Translating it yields CASSSKVHEQFF.

V usage is TRBV20-1 and J usage is TRBJ2-1; D possibly corresponds to TRBD2 (6 bases). Germline CDR1 reads DFQATT; CDR2 reads SNEGSKA (reference sequence). The V and J ends lost 3 bases and 0 bases respectively, with 15 bases between them. This CDR3 has 16 residues. The CDR3 region has the DNA TGCAGTGCTAGGGAGGGGCCGCGGAGCTCCTACAATGAGCAGTTCTTC. Translating gives CSAREGPRSSYNEQFF.

This clonotype was picked up many times. The chain joins TRBV6-2 or TRBV6-3 to TRBJ1-1; a weak D match, TRBD1 (6 bases). This CDR3 is built from 14 residues. V shed 5 bases and J shed 5 bases, with 15 bases lying between them. Per the germline V gene, CDR1 is MNHEY and CDR2 is SVGEGT. DNA for the CDR3: TGTGCCAGCAGTGCCTCAGGGGTTGGGACTGAAGCTTTCTTT. It translates to CASSASGVGTEAFF.

This clonotype has a count of ten or more. The chain carries TRBV7-9 and TRBJ2-5; TRBD1 agrees at 7 bases. Germline CDR1 is SEHNR and CDR2 is FQNEAQ (reference sequence). CDR3 length: 13 residues. Losses at the gene ends were 3 bases for V and 4 bases for J; bases not matched to a gene: 2. The CDR3 DNA is TGTGCCAGCAGCTTCGCAGGGGGAGAGACCCAGTACTTC. This encodes CASSFAGGETQYF.

This clonotype was observed a few times. The V call is TRBV18, the J call TRBJ2-3; D possibly corresponds to TRBD2 (6 bases). Trimming shortened V by 1 base and J by 0 bases, and 11 bases separated the two germline ends. Germline CDR1 KGHSH, CDR2 LQKENI. CDR3 length equals 16 residues. As DNA, the CDR3 is TGTGCCAGCTCACCACTTCCCGGGACTAGCACAGATACGCAGTATTTT. It specifies CASSPLPGTSTDTQYF.

This clonotype was detected a few times. This rearrangement joins TRBV20-1 to TRBJ1-2; no reliable D call. The CDR3 has 12 amino acids. Trimming took off 3 bases at V and 4 bases at J, with 9 bases between the two ends. CDR1 DFQATT and CDR2 SNEGSKA come from the germline V gene (reference sequence). CDR3 nucleotides: TGCAGTGCTAGTAGGCCCCCCTATGGCTACACCTTC. Protein sequence: CSASRPPYGYTF.

The chain has TRBV11-2 and TRBJ1-1, with TRBD1 matching over 7 bases. The CDR3 consists of 14 residues. Trimming at V came to 4 bases and at J to 6 bases, leaving 8 bases not matched to a gene. Germline CDR1 SGHAT, CDR2 FQNNGV. The CDR3 sequence: CASSSSDRASEAFF. Written as DNA, the CDR3 is TGTGCCAGCAGCTCCTCAGACAGGGCCTCTGAAGCTTTCTTT.

A note on this clonotype: Likely a read error: the CDR3 ends without its conserved phenylalanine or tryptophan. It is unclear where the CDR3 begins or ends on the DNA, so no DNA is shown, and the CDR3 is as TCRdb lists it. The chain links TRBV7-6 to TRBJ1-3. The CDR3 length is 11 residues, termini included. In germline, CDR1 is SGHVS, CDR2 FNYEAQ. This CDR3 reads CASSLGGQIAL.

This clonotype was counted many times. V is TRBV9 and J is TRBJ2-5; D not resolved. The V gene lost 8 bases and the J gene lost 2 bases, with 13 bases spanning the gap. This CDR3 is 13 amino acids long. CDR1 and CDR2 (germline): SGDLS, YYNGEE. CDR3: CARHFVGQETQYF. CDR3 DNA sequence: TGTGCCAGACACTTTGTGGGACAAGAGACCCAGTACTTC.

This rearrangement joins TRBV20-1 to TRBJ2-3; 13 bases map to TRBD2. This CDR3 comprises 16 residues. V lost 5 bases to trimming and J lost 2 bases; unmatched junction nucleotides: 7. Germline V gene sequence: CDR1 DFQATT, CDR2 SNEGSKA (reference sequence). DNA of the CDR3: TGCAGTGCTCCCCGGACTAGCGGGGGCAACACAGATACGCAGTATTTT. Protein product: CSAPRTSGGNTDTQYF.

This sequence joins TRBV5-1 and TRBJ1-1, with D unresolved. Trimming shortened V by 0 bases and J by 8 bases, and 14 bases separated the two germline ends. CDR1 SGHRS and CDR2 YFSETQ come from the germline V gene. The CDR3 spans 14 residues. The CDR3: CASSLDAGGSEAFF. In nucleotides, the CDR3 is TGCGCCAGCAGCTTGGACGCCGGCGGGTCCGAAGCTTTCTTT. The variable domain in full, completed from reference TRBV5-1 and TRBJ1-1, reads KAGVTQTPRYLIKTRGQQVTLSCSPISGHRSVSWYQQTPGQGLQFLFEYFSETQRNKGNFPGRFSGRQFSNSRSEMNVSTLELGDSALYLCASSLDAGGSEAFFGQGTRLTVV.

Many counts were recorded for this clonotype. This chain connects TRBV7-6 to TRBJ2-1; either TRBD1 or TRBD2 may fit D (7 bases each). Between the trimmed V and J ends, which lost 6 bases and 4 bases, there was a span of 22 bases. The germline V gene has CDR1 SGHVS and CDR2 FNYEAQ. CDR3 length equals 17 residues. The CDR3 is CASSQTRGGRNYNEQFF. In DNA form, the CDR3 reads TGTGCCAGCAGTCAGACCAGGGGGGGGAGGAATTACAATGAGCAGTTCTTC.

This clonotype was seen many times. The chain uses TRBV9 and TRBJ2-2, with D perhaps TRBD2 (5 bases). Trimming removed 0 bases at V and 4 bases at J, with 13 bases between. Germline V lookup: CDR1 SGDLS, CDR2 YYNGEE. The CDR3 totals 16 residues. The CDR3 loop reads CASSVVSFRGTGELFF. CDR3 DNA sequence: TGTGCCAGCAGCGTAGTCAGCTTTCGGGGCACCGGGGAGCTGTTTTTT.

About this clonotype: An end of the junction does not agree with germline; a read error may underlie this. The chain recombines TRBV7-7 with TRBJ1-6, with unresolved D. Germline CDR1 reads SSHAT; CDR2 reads FNYEAQ (reference sequence). The CDR3 is 13 amino acids. In DNA, the CDR3 is TGTGCTAGCAGCATGAACCATGATTCACCCCTCCACTTT. The encoded protein is CASSMNHDSPLHF.

This chain links TRBV19 with TRBJ1-4; D is unclear. The germline CDR1 and CDR2 sequences are LNHDA and SQIVND (reference sequence). The CDR3 consists of 17 residues. The V end was cut by 8 bases, the J end by 0 bases, with 19 bases between. CDR3: CASGCQVQLATNEKLFF. DNA of the CDR3: TGTGCCAGTGGCTGTCAGGTACAGCTTGCAACTAATGAAAAACTGTTTTTT.

This clonotype was picked up a small number of times. J is TRBJ2-2 and V is TRBV11-2; D is unclear. Germline V gives CDR1 SGHAT, CDR2 FQNNGV. CDR3 length: 16 amino acids. V dropped 5 bases and J dropped 5 bases, with 18 bases sitting between them. CDR3 DNA: TGTGCCAGCAGCCCCGCCGGGCGCCTGAGGACCGGGGAGCTGTTTTTT. It codes for CASSPAGRLRTGELFF.

V gene TRBV6-1 combines with J gene TRBJ2-1; 10 bases are shared with TRBD2. The CDR3 runs to 16 residues. Looked up from germline, CDR1 is MNHNS and CDR2 is SASEGT. J was trimmed by 10 bases and V by 6 bases; bases with no gene match: 15. The CDR3 nucleotides read TGTGCCAGCAGGATAACTCTAGCGGGAGCAGTCTACGAGCAGTTCTTC. Protein: CASRITLAGAVYEQFF.